The rows below give T cell receptor beta chains drawn from one sample of a study of CD8 T cells in ankylosing spondylitis. TCRdb called the 5' RACE reads again in MiXCR, with one record for every CDR3 protein. The sample has some 200,000 distinct CDR3 sequences, 6% to 8.5% seen once. The specimen was blood, either unsorted or a sorted T cell fraction (not recorded which). The origin of the receptors is a male donor with ankylosing spondylitis. Each CDR3 is given with its conserved first and last residue. The order of the fields is clone size, V gene, J gene, D gene, CDR3 DNA, CDR3 protein. D genes are given only for firm matches. Clone size is not always given. Where it is, it says once, few, many or a class for expanded clones.

>.|TRBV28|TRBJ1-5|.
TGTGCCAGCAGTTTGGTGGGGAGTAAGCGCAATCAGCCCCAGCATTTT
CASSLVGSKRNQPQHF
>few|TRBV27|TRBJ1-2|TRBD1
TGTGCCAGCAGTTCGCACAGGGGGCAAGGCTACACCTTC
CASSSHRGQGYTF
>many|TRBV9|TRBJ2-5|TRBD2
TGTGCCAGCAGCACTAGCGGGGGTCTTGGAGAGACCCAGTACTTC
CASSTSGGLGETQYF
>.|TRBV6-1|TRBJ1-2|.
TGTGCCAGCAGTGAATATAGAAAGACTAACTATGGCTACACCTTC
CASSEYRKTNYGYTF
>.|TRBV20-1|TRBJ2-1|TRBD2
TGCAGTGCTAGAGATGTCGCGGGAGTGTATGTCTATGAGCAGTTCTTC
CSARDVAGVYVYEQFF
>many|TRBV6-5|TRBJ1-1|.
TGTGCCAGCAGTTACTCGGCGGGTACTGAAGCTTTCTTT
CASSYSAGTEAFF
>many|TRBV7-6|TRBJ1-4|.
TGTGCCAGCAGCACGAGACAAGTGCGGGATAAACTGTTTTTT
CASSTRQVRDKLFF
>many|TRBV9|TRBJ2-3|TRBD2
TGTGCCAGCAGCTTGGGACTATTTAGCACAGATACGCAGTATTTT
CASSLGLFSTDTQYF
>.|TRBV2|TRBJ1-4|.
TGTGCCAGCAGTGAAGCGCGGTTGGGATCAGAAAAACTGTTTTTT
CASSEARLGSEKLFF
>many|TRBV29-1|TRBJ2-7|.
TGCAGCGCAGAGGTGGGCTACGAGCAGTACTTC
CSAEVGYEQYF
>many|TRBV27|TRBJ1-2|TRBD1
TGTGCCAGCAGTCGGCTCTCCCCAGGGGGGGCGCAGGATGGCTACACCTTC
CASSRLSPGGAQDGYTF
>many|TRBV12-3/TRBV12-4|TRBJ2-7|TRBD1
TGTGCCAGCAGTTTTGGGACAGGGGACTACTACGAGCAGTACTTC
CASSFGTGDYYEQYF
>large|TRBV6-5|TRBJ2-1|.
TGTGCCAGCAGTTCGGGACTCCGCGGTGAGCAGTTCTTC
CASSSGLRGEQFF
>many|TRBV7-9|TRBJ1-1|.
TGTGCCAGCAGCCGGCCGGGACCGCAAATGAACACTGAAGCTTTCTTT
CASSRPGPQMNTEAFF
>few|TRBV28|TRBJ2-7|.
TGTGCCAGCAGCGAGCGGCTTAAGACCTACGAGCAGTACTTC
CASSERLKTYEQYF
>many|TRBV6-2/TRBV6-3|TRBJ2-1|.
TGTGCCAGCAGTTACTATCAAGGCTCCTACAATGAGCAGTTCTTC
CASSYYQGSYNEQFF
>many|TRBV6-4|TRBJ2-3|TRBD2
TGTGCCAGCAGGGGACTAGCGGGAGAAACAGATACGCAGTATTTT
CASRGLAGETDTQYF
>.|TRBV3-1|TRBJ2-6|TRBD1
TGTGCCAGCAGCCTGAACAGGGGCCAATCCTCCGGGGCCAACGTCCTGACTTTC
CASSLNRGQSSGANVLTF
>many|TRBV7-8|TRBJ1-5|.
TGTGCCAGCAGCTTGATAAGGGGGGCGCAGCCCCAGCATTTT
CASSLIRGAQPQHF
>many|TRBV4-3|TRBJ2-6|.
TGCGCCAGCAGCCAAGGAAAATCTGGGGCCAACGTCCTGACTTTC
CASSQGKSGANVLTF
>few|TRBV20-1|TRBJ2-1|.
TGCAGTGCAGAGGCTAGCGAGAAACTCGCGGACAATGAGCAGTTCTTC
CSAEASEKLADNEQFF
>many|TRBV5-1|TRBJ2-2|TRBD2
TGCGCCAGCAGCTTAGGACTAGCGGGGCGCTCGAACACCGGGGAGCTGTTTTTT
CASSLGLAGRSNTGELFF
>.|TRBV7-6|TRBJ2-1|.
TGTGCCAGCAGCCACGGGAACAATGAGCAGTTCTTC
CASSHGNNEQFF
>many|TRBV7-9|TRBJ1-6|.
TGTGCAATGGGGGCAGACAATTCACCCCTCCACTTT
CAMGADNSPLHF
>many|TRBV29-1|TRBJ2-5|.
TGCAGCGTTGCGGACAGGGAAATAGTAGCGGGGTTCCAAGAGACCCAGTACTTC
CSVADREIVAGFQETQYF
>.|TRBV5-4|TRBJ1-2|.
TGTGCCAGCAGCTTCCTGACCAGTAACTATGGCTACACCTTC
CASSFLTSNYGYTF
>many|TRBV14|TRBJ1-1|TRBD1
TGTGCCAGCAGCCCCCGGACAGGCGAAGCTTTCTTT
CASSPRTGEAFF
>many|TRBV7-9|TRBJ2-7|.
TGTGCCAGCAGCCCCGGGACAAAGACCTACGAGCAGTACTTC
CASSPGTKTYEQYF
>many|TRBV5-1|TRBJ2-7|TRBD1
TGCGCCAGCAGCTTGAACCGGGACAGGGGCCCCTACGAGCAGTACTTC
CASSLNRDRGPYEQYF
>many|TRBV4-1|TRBJ1-1|.
TGCGCCAGCAGCCATAGCAGGGTAGGGACGAACACTGAAGCTTTCTTT
CASSHSRVGTNTEAFF
>many|TRBV7-9|TRBJ2-1|.
TGTGCCAGCAGCCCCTCCCTTAGCTCCTACAATGAGCAGTTCTTC
CASSPSLSSYNEQFF
>many|TRBV6-1|TRBJ2-2|.
TGTGCCAGCAGTCTGGGGTGGAACACCGGGGAGCTGTTTTTT
CASSLGWNTGELFF
>many|TRBV29-1|TRBJ2-2|.
TGCAGCGTTGAAGACCCCGACAGATGGACCGGGGAGCTGTTTTTT
CSVEDPDRWTGELFF
>many|TRBV4-3|TRBJ2-1|TRBD2
TGTGCCAGCAGCCAGGGGACTAGCGGGAGTAATGAGCAGTTCTTC
CASSQGTSGSNEQFF
>.|TRBV11-2|TRBJ2-7|.
TGTGCCACTGAACCCGATGAAGGGGCATCCTACGAGCAGTACTTC
CATEPDEGASYEQYF
>many|TRBV20-1|TRBJ1-6|.
TGCAGTGCTAGAAAGAGCTCCTATAATTCACCCCTCCACTTT
CSARKSSYNSPLHF
>few|TRBV7-7|TRBJ2-5|.
TGTGCTAGCAGCTTAGCCGGAGTTGGGACCCAGTACTTC
CASSLAGVGTQYF
>medium-sized|TRBV15|TRBJ2-7|TRBD1
TGTGCCACCAGCAGAGATCTGGGGACAGGGGTACGACCTTTC
CATSRDLGTGVRPF
>many|TRBV27|TRBJ1-1|TRBD1
TGTGCCAGCAGTCCGGGGACAGAGAACACTGAAGCTTTCTTT
CASSPGTENTEAFF
>many|TRBV9|TRBJ2-3|.
TGTGCCAGCAGCCGGAGCGGGAGCACAGATACGCAGTATTTT
CASSRSGSTDTQYF
>many|TRBV7-8|TRBJ2-7|.
TGTGCCAGCAGCTTAGGGAGGGGTAGCTACGCCTACGAGCAGTACTTC
CASSLGRGSYAYEQYF
>many|TRBV20-1|TRBJ2-1|TRBD2
TGCAGTGCTAGGGAACTAGCGGGGGGGAGAAGCTCCTACAATGAGCAGTTCTTC
CSARELAGGRSSYNEQFF
>many|TRBV27|TRBJ2-7|.
TGTGCCAGCAGTTTAGTGGACAGTGGGGCCTACGAGCAGTACTTC
CASSLVDSGAYEQYF
>few|TRBV18|TRBJ1-5|.
TGTGCCAGCTCAGAAATCCGAAACCAGCCCCAGCATTTT
CASSEIRNQPQHF
>few|TRBV11-2|TRBJ2-3|.
TGTGCCAGCAGCCGGGGACTGGCCTACACAGATACGCAGTATTTT
CASSRGLAYTDTQYF
>many|TRBV12-3/TRBV12-4|TRBJ2-2|TRBD2
TGTGCCAGCAGAAGACTAGCGGGAAACACCGGGGAGCTGTTTTTT
CASRRLAGNTGELFF
>many|TRBV19|TRBJ2-1|TRBD2
TGTGCCAGTAGTACCCTAGCGGGGGGGTTTGGTGAGCAGTTCTTC
CASSTLAGGFGEQFF
>many|TRBV7-2|TRBJ2-1|TRBD2
TGTGCCAGCAGCTTAGGGGTAGCGGGAGAGTTTGGTGAGCAGTTCTTC
CASSLGVAGEFGEQFF
>many|TRBV7-9|TRBJ2-3|.
TGTGCCAGCAGCTACGGACAAAGCACAGATACGCAGTATTTT
CASSYGQSTDTQYF
>many|TRBV7-9|TRBJ2-1|TRBD1
TGTGCCAGCAGCCACCCGGACAGGGACAATGAGCAGTTCTTC
CASSHPDRDNEQFF
>.|TRBV11-2|TRBJ2-7|TRBD1
TGTGCCAGCAACCCACTCGGGACAGGGGGTTTCGGCCAACTCTCCTACGAGCAGTACTTC
CASNPLGTGGFGQLSYEQYF
>.|TRBV4-3|TRBJ2-3|.
TGCGCCAGCAGCCAAGGAATCTCGGACCTGGTAGGCACAGATACGCAGTATTTT
CASSQGISDLVGTDTQYF
>many|TRBV7-3|TRBJ2-1|TRBD2
TGTGCCAGCAGCCCCGGGACTAGCGGGGGAAGTGAGCAGTTCTTC
CASSPGTSGGSEQFF
>.|TRBV29-1|TRBJ2-1|TRBD2
TGCAGCGTGGCGGGAGCTTTTTCCTACAATGAGCAGTTCTTC
CSVAGAFSYNEQFF
>many|TRBV4-1|TRBJ1-4|.
TGCGCCAGCAGCCGAGAGGCTGAAAAACTGTTTTTT
CASSREAEKLFF
>many|TRBV4-2|TRBJ1-1|.
TGTGCCAGCACCCTAGGGGGGAAGGGGACTGAAGCTTTCTTT
CASTLGGKGTEAFF
>many|TRBV5-1|TRBJ2-7|.
TGCGCCAGCAGCTTGGGCCAGGGACGACTCCGCGAGTACTTC
CASSLGQGRLREYF
>many|TRBV27|TRBJ1-2|.
TGTGCCAGCAGTCCGCAGGGACGGCTCTATGGCTACACCTTC
CASSPQGRLYGYTF
>few|TRBV20-1|TRBJ2-1|TRBD2
TGCAGTGCTAGCGGACTAGCGCATAACTACAATGAGCAGTTCTTC
CSASGLAHNYNEQFF
>many|TRBV20-1|TRBJ2-1|.
TGCAGTGCTAGGAGTTCCGAGGCCCAAGTCCACAATGAGCAGTTCTTC
CSARSSEAQVHNEQFF